The clone carrying this TCR beta chain was recorded only once. The entry originates in a study of cytomegalovirus exposure and HLA in healthy donors. 60 Vbeta and 13 Jbeta primers were used in PCR. Assay: immunoSEQ multiplex PCR; the TCRdb copy retains only in-frame clones and omits some. The sample lists fewer than 250,000 clones, just under 75% occurring once. CDR1 MNHNY and CDR2 SVGAGI come from the germline V gene (reference sequence). The germline V and J ends were trimmed by 0 bases and 2 bases, with 10 bases remaining between them. The CDR3 runs 15 residues. The V gene is TRBV6-6, the J gene TRBJ1-1, with a tentative D call TRBD1 (5 bases). Source material: PBMCs. This sequence originates from a woman aged 25 to 39 in good health and CMV-seropositive. This CDR3 reads CASSYSNRLNTEAFF. The CDR3 DNA reads as TGTGCCAGCAGTTACTCGAACAGGCTAAACACTGAAGCTTTCTTT.